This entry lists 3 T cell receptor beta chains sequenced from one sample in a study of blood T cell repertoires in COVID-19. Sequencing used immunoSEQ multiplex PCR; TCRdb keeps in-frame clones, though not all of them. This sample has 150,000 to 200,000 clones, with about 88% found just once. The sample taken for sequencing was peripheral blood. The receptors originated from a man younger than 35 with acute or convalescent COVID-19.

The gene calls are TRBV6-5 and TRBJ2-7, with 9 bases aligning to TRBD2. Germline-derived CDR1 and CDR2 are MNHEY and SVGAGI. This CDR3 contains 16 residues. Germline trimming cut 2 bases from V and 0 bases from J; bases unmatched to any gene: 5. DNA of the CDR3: TGTGCCAGCAGTTACCTGCGGGGGGGCCACTCCTACGAGCAGTACTTC. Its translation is CASSYLRGGHSYEQYF.

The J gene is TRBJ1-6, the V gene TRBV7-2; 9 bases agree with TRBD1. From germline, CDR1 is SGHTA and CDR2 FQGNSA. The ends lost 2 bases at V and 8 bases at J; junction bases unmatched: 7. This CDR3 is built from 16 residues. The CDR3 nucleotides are TGTGCCAGCAGCTTAAGGTACAGGGGGCGCGATTCACCCCTCCACTTT. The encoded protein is CASSLRYRGRDSPLHF. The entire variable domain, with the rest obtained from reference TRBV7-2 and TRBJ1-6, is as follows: GAGVSQSPSNKVTEKGKDVELRCDPISGHTALYWYRQSLGQGLEFLIYFQGNSAPDKSGLPSDRFSAERTGGSVSTLTIQRTQQEDSAVYLCASSLRYRGRDSPLHFGNGTRLTVT.

This CDR3 reads CAWSFDSPLHF. The CDR3 bases are TGTGCCTGGAGTTTCGATTCACCCCTCCACTTT. The chain combines TRBV30 with TRBJ1-6, with D uncertain. CDR3 length equals 11 residues. Germline CDR1 and CDR2: GTSNPN and SVGIG (reference sequence). V was pared by 2 bases and J by 8 bases, with 4 bases between.